What follows is one T cell receptor beta chain and its context. Its matching antigen is unknown. V dropped 1 base and J dropped 4 bases, with 8 bases sitting between them. The germline V gene has CDR1 MDHEN and CDR2 SYDVKM. The CDR3 is made up of 14 amino acids. This specimen belongs to a study of T cell repertoires in cytomegalovirus infection. TCRdb used MiXCR to reprocess the reads, holding one entry per CDR3 protein. The sample has about 480,000 distinct CDR3 sequences; around 30% are singletons. Whole-study findings and limits: Carriers of CMV plus the relevant HLA were identified by cumulative public TCR beta family frequency.

Sequenced here: cultured PBMCs, sampled from culture after CMV antigen stimulation. The clonotype comes from a human donor in good health (CMV status not recorded). Some clones in this sample may be carry-over from other donors' samples. The J gene is TRBJ1-3, the V gene TRBV28; no definite D call. The CDR3 loop reads CASSLSRRGNTIYF. The CDR3 DNA is TGTGCCAGCAGTTTATCCCGGCGGGGAAACACCATATATTTT.